The present TCR beta chain was sequenced within a study of blood T cell repertoires in COVID-19. This CDR3 is 14 amino acids long. Germline V gene data show CDR1 as MNHEY and CDR2 as SMNVEV (reference sequence). Trimming removed 6 bases at V and 6 bases at J, with 17 bases between. The protocol was immunoSEQ multiplex PCR, while the TCRdb copy is restricted to in-frame clones and leaves out a portion. The table lists 200,000 to 250,000 clones, around 85% of them singletons. V and J are TRBV27 and TRBJ1-2; maybe TRBD1 (6 bases). The source is a woman aged 45-65 years with acute COVID-19. The sample consisted of PBMCs or T cells enriched from blood (not recorded which). CDR3 protein: CASRRAGVGDGYTF. The CDR3 DNA is TGTGCCAGCAGAAGGGCAGGGGTGGGGGATGGCTACACCTTC.